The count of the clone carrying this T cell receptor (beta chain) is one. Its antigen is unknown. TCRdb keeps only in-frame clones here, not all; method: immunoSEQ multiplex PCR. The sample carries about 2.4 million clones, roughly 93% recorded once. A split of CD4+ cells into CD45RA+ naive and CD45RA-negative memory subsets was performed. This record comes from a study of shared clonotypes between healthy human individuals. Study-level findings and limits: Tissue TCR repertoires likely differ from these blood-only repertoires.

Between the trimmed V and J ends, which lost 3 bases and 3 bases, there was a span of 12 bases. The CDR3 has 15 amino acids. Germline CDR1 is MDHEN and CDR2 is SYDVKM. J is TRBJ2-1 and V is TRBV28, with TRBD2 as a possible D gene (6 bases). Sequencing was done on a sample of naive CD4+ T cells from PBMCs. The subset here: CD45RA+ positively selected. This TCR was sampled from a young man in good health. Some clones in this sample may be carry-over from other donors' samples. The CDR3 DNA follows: TGTGCCAGCAGTTTTGCGGGGACGGACTACAATGAGCAGTTCTTC. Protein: CASSFAGTDYNEQFF.